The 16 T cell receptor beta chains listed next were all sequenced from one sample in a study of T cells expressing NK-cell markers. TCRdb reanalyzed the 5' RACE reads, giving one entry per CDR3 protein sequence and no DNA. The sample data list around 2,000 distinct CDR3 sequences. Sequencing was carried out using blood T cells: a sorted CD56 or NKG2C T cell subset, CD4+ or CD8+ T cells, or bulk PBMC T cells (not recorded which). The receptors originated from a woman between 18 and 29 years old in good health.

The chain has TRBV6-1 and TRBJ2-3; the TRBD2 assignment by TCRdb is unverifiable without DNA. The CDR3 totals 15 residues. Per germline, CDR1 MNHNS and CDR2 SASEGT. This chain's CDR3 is CASEKGTSGTDTQYF.

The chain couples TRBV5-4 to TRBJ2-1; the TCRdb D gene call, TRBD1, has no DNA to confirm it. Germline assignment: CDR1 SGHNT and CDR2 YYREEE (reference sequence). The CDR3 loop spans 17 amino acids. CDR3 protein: CASSQGGEYLSYNEQFF.

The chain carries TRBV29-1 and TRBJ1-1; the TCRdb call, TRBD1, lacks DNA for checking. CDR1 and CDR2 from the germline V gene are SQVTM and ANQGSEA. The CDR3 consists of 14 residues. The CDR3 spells CSVATGVSNTEAFF.

The CDR3 protein is CATSDRTGLNTEAFF. The gene calls are TRBV24-1 and TRBJ1-1; without DNA, the TCRdb call of TRBD1 cannot be checked. CDR1 is KGHDR, CDR2 SFDVKD, per germline. CDR3 length equals 15 residues.

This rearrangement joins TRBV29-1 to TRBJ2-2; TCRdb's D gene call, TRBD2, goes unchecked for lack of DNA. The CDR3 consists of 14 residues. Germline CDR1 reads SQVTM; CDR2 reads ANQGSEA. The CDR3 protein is CSVQVGRETGELFF.

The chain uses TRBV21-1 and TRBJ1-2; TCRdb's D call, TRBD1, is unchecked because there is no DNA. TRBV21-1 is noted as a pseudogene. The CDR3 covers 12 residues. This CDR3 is CASSKKDSGYTF.

The CDR3 loop reads CASSVESGANTGELFF. This rearrangement joins TRBV9 to TRBJ2-2; TCRdb reports TRBD2, a call that lacks DNA to check it against. The CDR3 covers 16 residues. Germline V lookup: CDR1 SGDLS, CDR2 YYNGEE.

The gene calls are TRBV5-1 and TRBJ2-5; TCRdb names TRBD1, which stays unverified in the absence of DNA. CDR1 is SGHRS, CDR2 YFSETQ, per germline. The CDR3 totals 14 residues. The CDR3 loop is CASSRSQGRETQYF.

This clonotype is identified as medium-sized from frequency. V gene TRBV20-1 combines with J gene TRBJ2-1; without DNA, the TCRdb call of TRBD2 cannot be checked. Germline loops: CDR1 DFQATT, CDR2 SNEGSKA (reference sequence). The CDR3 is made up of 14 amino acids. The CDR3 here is CSAAEAGEVNEQFF.

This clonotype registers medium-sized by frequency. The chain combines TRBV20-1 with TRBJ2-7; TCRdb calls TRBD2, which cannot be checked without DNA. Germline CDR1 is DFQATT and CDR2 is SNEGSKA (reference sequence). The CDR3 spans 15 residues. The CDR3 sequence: CSARKSREGIYEQYF.

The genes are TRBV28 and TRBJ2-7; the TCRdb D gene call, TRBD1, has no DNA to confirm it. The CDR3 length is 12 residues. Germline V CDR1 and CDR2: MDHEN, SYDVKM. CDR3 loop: CASSPYRQTQYF.

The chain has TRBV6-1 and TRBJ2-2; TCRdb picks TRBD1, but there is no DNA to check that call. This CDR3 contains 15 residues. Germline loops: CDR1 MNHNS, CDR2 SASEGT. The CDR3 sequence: CASREPGDTGELFFF.

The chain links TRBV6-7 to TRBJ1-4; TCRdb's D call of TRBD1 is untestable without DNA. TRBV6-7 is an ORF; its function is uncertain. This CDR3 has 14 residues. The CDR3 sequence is CARAPGTGVEKLFF.

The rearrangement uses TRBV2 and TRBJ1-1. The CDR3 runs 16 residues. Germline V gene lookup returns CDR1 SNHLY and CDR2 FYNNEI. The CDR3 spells CASLRFLTEPNTEAFF.

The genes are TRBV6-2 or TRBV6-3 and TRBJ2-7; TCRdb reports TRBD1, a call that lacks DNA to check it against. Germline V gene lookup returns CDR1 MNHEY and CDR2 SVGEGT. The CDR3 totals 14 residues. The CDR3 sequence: CASTRGTSSYEQYF.

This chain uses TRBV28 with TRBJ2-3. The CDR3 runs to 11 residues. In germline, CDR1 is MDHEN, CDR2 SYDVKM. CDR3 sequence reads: CASRTTDTQYF.